The 20 T cell receptor beta chains reported below all come from one sample, sequenced in a study of blood T cell repertoires in COVID-19. TCRdb keeps only in-frame clones here, not all; method: immunoSEQ multiplex PCR. The repertoire consists of approximately 53,000 clones, with 70% to 80% occurring once and the leading ten covering under 6.5%. Material: PBMCs or T cells enriched from blood (not recorded which). Receptors were obtained from a woman aged 45-65 years with acute COVID-19.

Regarding this clone: Given a much more abundant clone one base away, this may be a read error. The J gene is TRBJ2-5, the V gene TRBV15; D not certain. Germline CDR1 reads LNHNV; CDR2 reads YYDKDF (reference sequence). There are 16 residues in the CDR3. The CDR3 DNA sequence: TGTGCCACCAGCAGAGATGGAGCCCGATACCAAGAGACCCGGTACTTC. Amino acids: CATSRDGARYQETRYF.

DNA of the CDR3: TGTGCCAGCAGCCCCGGGACAGCTCGTGGCTACACCTTC. It encodes CASSPGTARGYTF. V gene TRBV7-6 combines with J gene TRBJ1-2; TRBD1 matches at 7 bases. Germline trimming cut 5 bases from V and 7 bases from J; bases unmatched to any gene: 7. Per the germline V gene, CDR1 is SGHVS and CDR2 is FNYEAQ. CDR3 size: 13 residues.

The J gene is TRBJ2-7, the V gene TRBV7-2; the match to TRBD1 covers 10 bases. This CDR3 comprises 13 residues. Per germline, CDR1 SGHTA and CDR2 FQGNSA. V lost 3 bases to trimming and J lost 6 bases; unmatched junction nucleotides: 2. CDR3 nucleotides: TGTGCCAGCAGCTTTGACAGGGGGCGCGAGCAGTACTTC. It encodes CASSFDRGREQYF.

V and J are TRBV5-4 and TRBJ2-2; D perhaps matches TRBD1 (5 bases). The V and J ends lost 4 bases and 2 bases respectively, with 18 bases between them. Germline V CDR1 and CDR2: SGHNT, YYREEE (reference sequence). There are 17 residues in the CDR3. CDR3 sequence (DNA): TGTGCCAGCAGCAAACCGCCGGCAGGGTATAACACCGGGGAGCTGTTTTTT. Translated, it gives CASSKPPAGYNTGELFF.

V gene TRBV4-1 combines with J gene TRBJ2-7, with D possibly TRBD1 on 6 matching bases. CDR1 and CDR2 from the germline V gene are MGHRA and YSYEKL. The length of the CDR3 is 15 residues. Trimming shortened V by 8 bases and J by 2 bases, and 19 bases separated the two germline ends. Here the CDR3 DNA reads TGCGCCAGCGCCCCACAATGGACAGAGACCTACGAGCAGTACTTC. Amino acids: CASAPQWTETYEQYF.

This chain links TRBV29-1 with TRBJ2-2; possible D gene TRBD2, 6 bases. Germline CDR1 is SQVTM and CDR2 is ANQGSEA. The CDR3 is 12 residues long. V lost 3 bases, J lost 4 bases, and 6 bases lay in between. In nucleotides, the CDR3 is TGCAGCGTTGAGGGGGGCACCGGGGAGCTGTTTTTT. This encodes CSVEGGTGELFF.

This rearrangement joins TRBV7-3 to TRBJ2-3, with TRBD2 as a possible D gene (6 bases). Trimming stripped 5 bases from V and 2 bases from J, with 14 bases between. The germline CDR1 and CDR2 sequences are SGHTA and FQGTGA. The CDR3 consists of 15 residues. CDR3 sequence (DNA): TGTGCCAGCAGCCGGTGGGGGGAGCCCACAGATACGCAGTATTTT. Amino acids: CASSRWGEPTDTQYF. Full variable domain (remainder filled in from reference TRBV7-3 and TRBJ2-3): GAGVSQTPSNKVTEKGKYVELRCDPISGHTALYWYRQSLGQGPEFLIYFQGTGAADDSGLPNDRFFAVRPEGSVSTLKIQRTERGDSAVYLCASSRWGEPTDTQYFGPGTRLTVL.

The V call is TRBV7-3, the J call TRBJ2-5; no clear D gene. Trimming took 3 bases from V and 1 from J, leaving 6 bases between them. Germline V gene data show CDR1 as SGHTA and CDR2 as FQGTGA. The CDR3 has 13 amino acids. This CDR3 is CASSFNSQETQYF. The CDR3 coding sequence is TGTGCCAGCAGCTTCAACAGCCAAGAGACCCAGTACTTC.

The chain employs TRBV7-9 and TRBJ1-4; possible D gene TRBD1, 5 bases. The CDR3 sequence is 14 residues long. From germline, CDR1 is SEHNR and CDR2 FQNEAQ (reference sequence). V shed 5 bases and J shed 5 bases, with 12 bases lying between them. The DNA of the CDR3 is TGTGCCAGCAGCCTCGGACACGTAAATGAAAAACTGTTTTTT. It encodes CASSLGHVNEKLFF.

The chain links TRBV19 to TRBJ1-4, with a possible D match to TRBD1 (5 bases). V lost 7 bases, J lost 6 bases, and 12 bases lay in between. The CDR3 runs to 13 residues. Germline CDR1 LNHDA, CDR2 SQIVND (reference sequence). The CDR3, as DNA: TGTGCCAGTAAGGTCAGGGAAGATGAAAAACTGTTTTTT. Protein: CASKVREDEKLFF. The full variable domain, completed using reference TRBV19 and TRBJ1-4, is DGGITQSPKYLFRKEGQNVTLSCEQNLNHDAMYWYRQDPGQGLRLIYYSQIVNDFQKGDIAEGYSVSREKKESFPLTVTSAQKNPTAFYLCASKVREDEKLFFGSGTQLSVL.

The chain recombines TRBV28 with TRBJ1-2, with a possible D match to TRBD1 (5 bases). This CDR3 is built from 15 residues. V was shortened by 6 bases and J by 1 base, with 15 bases between the two germline ends. Germline CDR1 MDHEN, CDR2 SYDVKM. This CDR3 is CASSLQGGVNYGYTF. CDR3 nucleotides: TGTGCCAGCAGCCTCCAGGGAGGGGTTAACTATGGCTACACCTTC.

This clone was seen only a few times. The V and J genes are TRBV30 and TRBJ1-1; D is ambiguous. The V gene's germline CDR1 is GTSNPN and CDR2 SVGIG (reference sequence). The germline V and J ends were trimmed by 2 bases and 7 bases, with 14 bases remaining between them. This CDR3 is built from 13 residues. CDR3: CAWSSGGGSEAFF. CDR3 bases: TGTGCCTGGAGTTCCGGAGGAGGGAGTGAAGCTTTCTTT.

The chain links TRBV5-1 to TRBJ1-2; 10 positions agree with TRBD1. Trimming took 0 bases from V and 6 from J; bases not matched to a gene: 5. The CDR3 is 15 amino acids. Germline V CDR1 and CDR2: SGHRS, YFSETQ. CDR3 DNA: TGCGCCAGCAGCTTGGGAGGGACAGGGGTGCATGGCTACACCTTC. Its translation: CASSLGGTGVHGYTF.

The chain couples TRBV5-5 to TRBJ1-2; 7 nucleotides line up with TRBD1. The V segment lost 0 bases and the J segment 2 bases; nucleotides outside the gene matches: 16. CDR1 and CDR2 (germline): SGHKS, YYEKEE (reference sequence). This CDR3 comprises 19 residues. The CDR3 DNA sequence: TGTGCCAGCAGCTTGGTTTCGAGGGAAGGACAGGTGAAAAACTATGGCTACACCTTC. It specifies CASSLVSREGQVKNYGYTF.

In this sample, this clone is medium-sized. At one end, the junction sequence differs from germline, possibly due to a read error. The chain recombines TRBV7-7 with TRBJ2-2; 8 bases line up with TRBD1. The CDR3 is 15 amino acids. Germline CDR1 reads SSHAT; CDR2 reads FNYEAQ (reference sequence). CDR3 sequence (DNA): TGTGCTAGCAGCTTAGAGGACAGGGTCACCGGGGAGCTGTTTTTT. Protein: CASSLEDRVTGELFF.

The chain is built from TRBV19 and TRBJ1-5; D remains ambiguous. The CDR3 spans 17 residues. Germline CDR1 LNHDA, CDR2 SQIVND (reference sequence). The germline V and J ends were trimmed by 4 bases and 3 bases, with 19 bases remaining between them. CDR3 nucleotide sequence: TGTGCCAGTAGTACCTTGTCCTGGCAGGTGTCCAATCAGCCCCAGCATTTT. Its translation is CASSTLSWQVSNQPQHF.

The chain is built from TRBV4-1 and TRBJ2-7, with a possible D match to TRBD2 (6 bases). V was clipped by 4 bases and J by 4 bases, with 8 bases between them. This CDR3 has 12 residues. Germline assignment: CDR1 MGHRA and CDR2 YSYEKL. CDR3 residues: CASSRGGYEQYF. The CDR3 DNA reads TGCGCCAGCAGCCGCGGAGGGTACGAGCAGTACTTC.

The chain employs TRBV2 and TRBJ1-2; TRBD1 agrees at 9 bases. Germline V gives CDR1 SNHLY, CDR2 FYNNEI. With 9 bases clipped from V and 9 bases from J, the junction kept 11 bases outside the gene matches. CDR3 length equals 13 residues. The CDR3 sequence: CARGADRGNSYTF. CDR3 DNA: TGTGCCAGGGGGGCCGACAGGGGGAATAGCTACACCTTC.

This clone was counted between two and nine times. The V call is TRBV7-9, the J call TRBJ2-6; TRBD1 is a possible D gene (6 bases). Between the trimmed V and J ends, which lost 0 bases and 2 bases, there was a span of 11 bases. Germline V CDR1 and CDR2: SEHNR, FQNEAQ (reference sequence). The CDR3 covers 17 residues. The CDR3 DNA follows: TGTGCCAGCAGCTTAGCTCGTTCAGGGGCTGGGGCCAACGTCCTGACTTTC. It encodes CASSLARSGAGANVLTF.

The chain links TRBV7-9 to TRBJ2-1; 9 nucleotides align to TRBD2. J was trimmed by 9 bases and V by 1 base; bases with no gene match: 7. Germline-derived CDR1 and CDR2 are SEHNR and FQNEAQ (reference sequence). The CDR3 runs 15 residues. The CDR3 region is CASSLGAGGPGEQFF. In DNA form, the CDR3 reads TGTGCCAGCAGCTTAGGCGCGGGGGGGCCCGGTGAGCAGTTCTTC.